This T cell receptor (beta chain) was sequenced for a study of blood T cell repertoires in COVID-19. The overall study: Material from acute and convalescent COVID-19 was sourced from the United States, Italy and Spain. The cDNA or gDNA used as material had been derived from T cells, B-cell-depleted T cells, or PBMCs.

V lost 3 bases and J lost 7; bases outside the gene matches: 12. This CDR3 has 17 residues. Germline CDR1 and CDR2: SGHRS and YFSETQ. Generated by immunoSEQ multiplex PCR, the TCRdb table keeps only in-frame clones and is missing some. The sample yields about 250,000 clones, roughly 83% seen once. This TCR was recovered from a man aged 35 to 55 with acute or convalescent COVID-19. Sample: peripheral blood. The chain recombines TRBV5-1 with TRBJ2-1, with 11 bases matching TRBD2. The CDR3 protein is CASSSEVAGGPRNEQFF. The CDR3 DNA follows: TGCGCCAGCAGCTCGGAGGTAGCGGGAGGGCCGCGGAATGAGCAGTTCTTC.